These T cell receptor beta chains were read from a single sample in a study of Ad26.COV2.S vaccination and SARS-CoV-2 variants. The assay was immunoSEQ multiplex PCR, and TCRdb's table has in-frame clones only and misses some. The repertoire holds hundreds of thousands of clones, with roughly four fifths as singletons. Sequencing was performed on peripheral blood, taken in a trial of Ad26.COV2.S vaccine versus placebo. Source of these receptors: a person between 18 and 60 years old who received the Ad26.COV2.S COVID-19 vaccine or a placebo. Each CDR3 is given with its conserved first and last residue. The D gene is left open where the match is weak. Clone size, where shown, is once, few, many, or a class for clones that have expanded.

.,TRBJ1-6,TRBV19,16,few,TGTGCCAGTAGTCCGAGGGTGCGGGCCTATAATTCACCCCTCCACTTT,CASSPRVRAYNSPLHF
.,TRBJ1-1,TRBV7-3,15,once,TGTGCCAGCAGCTTATTGCCGGGGGGGAACACTGAAGCTTTCTTT,CASSLLPGGNTEAFF
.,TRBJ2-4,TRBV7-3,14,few,TGTGCCAGCAGTCCAACAGGCTCCCAAAACATTCAGTACTTC,CASSPTGSQNIQYF
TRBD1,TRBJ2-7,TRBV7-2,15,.,TGTGCCAGCAGCTTAGTAGGGGGCGGAACCTACGAGCAGTACTTC,CASSLVGGGTYEQYF
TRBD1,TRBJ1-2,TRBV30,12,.,TGTGCCGGTACAGGGGATGGTTATGGCTACACCTTC,CAGTGDGYGYTF
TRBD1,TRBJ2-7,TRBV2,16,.,TGTGCCAGCAGTTTTCCGGGACAGGGCCTCATCGGGGAGCAGTACTTC,CASSFPGQGLIGEQYF
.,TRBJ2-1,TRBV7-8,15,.,TGTGCCAGCAGCTTGGAGCGGATCCCGAACAATGAGCAGTTCTTC,CASSLERIPNNEQFF
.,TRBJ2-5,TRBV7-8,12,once,TGTGCCAGCAGCCTACGGGGGGAGACCCAGTACTTC,CASSLRGETQYF
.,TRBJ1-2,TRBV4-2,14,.,TGTGCCAGCAGCCAAGAGGTAGGGGGCTATGGCTACACCTTC,CASSQEVGGYGYTF
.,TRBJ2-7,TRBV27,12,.,TGTGCCAGCAGACCCTCTCCCTACGAGCAGTACTTC,CASRPSPYEQYF
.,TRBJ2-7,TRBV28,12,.,TGTGCCAGCAGTTTATTGGAGGGCGAGCAGTACTTC,CASSLLEGEQYF
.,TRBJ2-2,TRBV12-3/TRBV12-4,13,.,TGTGCCAGCAGTTTAGGGGTGGCCGGGGAGCTGTTTTTT,CASSLGVAGELFF
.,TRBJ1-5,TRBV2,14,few,TGTGCCAGCAGTTACGGCAGGGTGTATCAGCCCCAGCATTTT,CASSYGRVYQPQHF
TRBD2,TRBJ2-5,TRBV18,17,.,TGTGCCAGCTCACCAAGAGAGGCGGGAGGGTACCAAGAGACCCAGTACTTC,CASSPREAGGYQETQYF
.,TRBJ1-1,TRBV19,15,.,TGTGCCGAGACAGAGCGGGGGGAGATGAACACTGAAGCTTTCTTT,CAETERGEMNTEAFF
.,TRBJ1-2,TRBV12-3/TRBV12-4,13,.,TGTGCCAGCAGTTTTTTTGGGGCCGGGGGCTACACCTTC,CASSFFGAGGYTF
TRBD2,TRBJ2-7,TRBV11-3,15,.,TGTGCCAGCAGCTGGGTTAGCGGGAGCTCCTACGAGCAGTACTTC,CASSWVSGSSYEQYF
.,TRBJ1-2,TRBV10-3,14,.,TGTGCCATCAGTGAAAGAAACCGTCAATCCAGCTACACCTTC,CAISERNRQSSYTF
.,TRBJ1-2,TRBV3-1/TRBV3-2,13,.,TGTGCCAGCAGCCAAGGGGGGGGAGATGGCTACACCTTC,CASSQGGGDGYTF
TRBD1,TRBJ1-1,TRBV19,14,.,TGTGCCAGTAGTATCGGGACAGAAATCACTGAAGCTTTCTTT,CASSIGTEITEAFF
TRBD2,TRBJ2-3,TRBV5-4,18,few,TGTGCCAGCAGCCCCTCTAGCGGGGGGGCCGGATCCCCAGATACGCAGTATTTT,CASSPSSGGAGSPDTQYF
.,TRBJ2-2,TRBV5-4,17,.,TGTGCCAGCAGCCATTTTGTAGGGATCCTGGAGGCCGGGGAGCTGTTTTTT,CASSHFVGILEAGELFF
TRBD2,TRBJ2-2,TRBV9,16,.,TGTGCCAGCAGCTCTCGACTAGCGAGAGGCACCGGGGAGCTGTTTTTT,CASSSRLARGTGELFF
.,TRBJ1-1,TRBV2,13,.,TGTGCCAGCAGTTCAGGGTTCGACACTGAAGCTTTCTTT,CASSSGFDTEAFF
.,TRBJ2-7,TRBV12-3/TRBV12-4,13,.,TGTGCCAGCAGTCGGACAGCTACCTACGAGCAGTACTTC,CASSRTATYEQYF
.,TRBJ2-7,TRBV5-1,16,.,TGCGCCAGCAGCTTGATGGGATCCGGGAGCGCCTACGAGCAGTACTTC,CASSLMGSGSAYEQYF